A single sample is the source of the 14 T cell receptor beta chains below, sequenced in a study of blood T cell repertoires in COVID-19. This table comes from immunoSEQ multiplex PCR, and its TCRdb copy is limited to in-frame clones, with some not included. The sample shows about 180,000 clones, roughly 82% of them seen only once. Source material: peripheral blood. These receptors all come from a woman in her 70s with acute or convalescent COVID-19.

The chain recombines TRBV2 with TRBJ1-5; D perhaps matches TRBD1 (5 bases). Germline CDR1 reads SNHLY; CDR2 reads FYNNEI. The V end was cut by 4 bases, the J end by 3 bases, with 19 bases between. The CDR3 covers 17 residues. CDR3 nucleotides: TGTGCCAGCAGTGGGGGGGTATTTTCCGGGCTCAATCAGCCCCAGCATTTT. Protein: CASSGGVFSGLNQPQHF.

This clone was recorded once. As DNA, the CDR3 is TGTGCCAGCAGCTTAGGAGCGGGAGCTCTGGACGAGCAGTACTTC. This codes for CASSLGAGALDEQYF. This sequence joins TRBV7-9 and TRBJ2-7; 8 nucleotides agree with TRBD2. Germline V gene lookup returns CDR1 SEHNR and CDR2 FQNEAQ (reference sequence). There are 15 residues in the CDR3. The junction had 7 bases not matched to a gene; V was cut back by 1 base and J by 5 bases.

The chain uses TRBV6-1 and TRBJ2-7; 10 bases align to TRBD1. From germline, CDR1 is MNHNS and CDR2 SASEGT. The CDR3 spans 17 residues. The trim removed 4 bases at V and 0 bases at J, leaving 9 bases unmatched. CDR3 residues: CASSALSGTGASYEQYF. The CDR3 DNA sequence: TGTGCCAGCAGTGCCTTATCCGGGACAGGGGCCTCCTACGAGCAGTACTTC.

This clone was detected only a few times. The rearrangement links TRBV6-6 to TRBJ1-2; D not certain. CDR3 size: 12 residues. Germline loops: CDR1 MNHNY, CDR2 SVGAGI (reference sequence). V was clipped by 6 bases and J by 7 bases, with 12 bases between them. CDR3: CASSFPPSGYTF. DNA for the CDR3: TGTGCCAGCAGCTTCCCCCCTAGTGGCTACACCTTC.

The chain couples TRBV27 to TRBJ2-7; the match to TRBD2 covers 13 bases. The ends lost 4 bases at V and 0 bases at J; junction bases unmatched: 9. The CDR3 is made up of 18 amino acids. CDR1 and CDR2 (germline): MNHEY, SMNVEV (reference sequence). CDR3 in DNA: TGTGCCAGCAGTTCTCCGGGACTAGCGGGGCCCCTCTCCTACGAGCAGTACTTC. This sequence encodes CASSSPGLAGPLSYEQYF.

This clone was detected a few times. The chain carries TRBV4-1 and TRBJ1-3; 7 bases match TRBD1. Germline V gene sequence: CDR1 MGHRA, CDR2 YSYEKL. The V and J ends lost 0 bases and 4 bases, in that order; junction bases with no gene match: 15. The CDR3 spans 19 residues. Here the CDR3 DNA reads TGCGCCAGCAGCCAAGATAGAGGACAGGTCCTCCGAGGGGGAAACACCATATATTTT. Translation gives CASSQDRGQVLRGGNTIYF.

This chain links TRBV5-1 with TRBJ2-7; 8 nucleotides line up with TRBD2. The CDR3 covers 15 residues. Germline V CDR1 and CDR2: SGHRS, YFSETQ. V dropped 5 bases and J dropped 2; count of bases not matched to a gene: 9. CDR3 DNA: TGCGCCAGCAGACTGGAGTTACTAGCGGCCTACGAGCAGTACTTC. Translation: CASRLELLAAYEQYF. The variable domain in full, with the rest retrieved from reference TRBV5-1 and TRBJ2-7, is KAGVTQTPRYLIKTRGQQVTLSCSPISGHRSVSWYQQTPGQGLQFLFEYFSETQRNKGNFPGRFSGRQFSNSRSEMNVSTLELGDSALYLCASRLELLAAYEQYFGPGTRLTVT.

This chain uses TRBV6-5 with TRBJ1-1, with a tentative D call TRBD1 (6 bases). Trimming cost V 8 bases and J 5 bases, with 15 bases left between them. This CDR3 region has 13 residues. CDR1 is MNHEY, CDR2 SVGAGI, per germline. CDR3 coding DNA: TGTGCCAGCGGGCGGGGGGCGGATACTGAAGCTTTCTTT. It yields the protein CASGRGADTEAFF.

This chain connects TRBV7-2 to TRBJ1-4, with 9 bases matching TRBD1. The CDR3 consists of 14 residues. CDR1 is SGHTA and CDR2 is FQGNSA in the germline V gene. The trim removed 4 bases at V and 7 bases at J, leaving 4 bases unmatched. The CDR3 bases are TGTGCCAGCAGCTGGACAGGGGAGGGTGAAAAACTGTTTTTT. It translates to CASSWTGEGEKLFF.

The CDR3 region has the DNA TGTGCCAGCAGCATCCTAATTGGGCCGCGGGGGAACTATGGCTACACCTTC. Protein sequence: CASSILIGPRGNYGYTF. V and J are TRBV7-9 and TRBJ1-2, with D perhaps matching TRBD1 (5 bases). Germline V lookup: CDR1 SEHNR, CDR2 FQNEAQ (reference sequence). The V end was cut by 5 bases, the J end by 2 bases, with 21 bases between. This CDR3 has 17 amino acids.

CDR3 nucleotides: TGTGCCAGCAGCCAGGGCAGGGATCAGCCCCAGCATTTT. Translation: CASSQGRDQPQHF. V gene TRBV3-1 (or the pseudogene TRBV3-2) combines with J gene TRBJ1-5, with a tentative D call TRBD1 (5 bases). V lost 3 bases, J lost 5 bases, and 8 bases lay in between. This CDR3 is built from 13 residues. CDR1 is LGHDT, CDR2 YNNKEL, per germline (reference sequence).

This clone has a single count. This sequence joins TRBV19 and TRBJ1-2; D gene unclear. CDR1 is LNHDA, CDR2 SQIVND, per germline (reference sequence). CDR3 length: 14 amino acids. With 7 bases removed from V and 0 bases from J, the gap between germline ends came to 12 bases. CDR3: CASTLSETNYGYTF. CDR3 DNA sequence: TGTGCCAGTACCCTGTCGGAGACTAACTATGGCTACACCTTC.

The chain links TRBV7-9 to TRBJ1-2; D gene ambiguous. The CDR3 is made up of 14 amino acids. V gave up 5 bases and J gave up 8 bases, with 18 bases separating them. CDR1 SEHNR and CDR2 FQNEAQ come from the germline V gene (reference sequence). CDR3 sequence reads: CASSLSLMMYGYTF. CDR3 coding DNA: TGTGCCAGCAGCCTGAGCTTAATGATGTACGGCTACACCTTC.

This clone has just one count. This CDR3 is also generated by other DNA sequences in the sample. The chain employs TRBV5-1 and TRBJ1-1, with a tentative D call TRBD1 (5 bases). Trimming took off 3 bases at V and 1 base at J, with 7 bases between the two ends. Germline loops: CDR1 SGHRS, CDR2 YFSETQ. This CDR3 spans 13 amino acids. The CDR3 spells CASSSQGNTEAFF. Here the CDR3 DNA reads TGCGCCAGCAGCTCTCAGGGGAACACTGAAGCTTTCTTT.